Listed here are 5 T cell receptor beta chains from one sample, sequenced in a study of T-cell memory formation after mild COVID-19. TCRdb analysed the 5' RACE reads with MiXCR anew, one entry per CDR3 protein. The sample consists of over 400,000 distinct CDR3 sequences, 20% to 30% of them appearing once. Sequenced material: PBMCs or a T cell subset sorted from them (not recorded which). Every receptor here comes from an adult woman who had mild COVID-19 (a few samples of this study predate the infection). Cell type and time point are not known.

Remarks on this clonotype: A junction end diverges from the germline sequence, so it may reflect a read error. The chain carries TRBV4-3 and TRBJ2-2, with D perhaps TRBD2 (6 bases). CDR1 and CDR2 (germline): LGHNA, YSLEER. This CDR3 comprises 18 residues. The CDR3, as DNA: TGCGCCAGCAGCCAAGATAGACCCCCAGCGGGTGGAACCGGGGAGCTGATTTTT. This translates into CASSQDRPPAGGTGELIF.

This clonotype was recorded many times. The rearrangement uses TRBV11-2 and TRBJ2-4; 7 bases are shared with TRBD1. Germline-derived CDR1 and CDR2 are SGHAT and FQNNGV. Germline trimming cut 5 bases from V and 9 bases from J; bases unmatched to any gene: 10. This CDR3 has 14 residues. The CDR3 sequence is CASSASGTAGIQYF. In DNA, the CDR3 is TGTGCCAGCAGCGCATCCGGGACAGCTGGCATTCAGTACTTC. The full variable domain, completed using reference TRBV11-2 and TRBJ2-4, is EAGVAQSPRYKIIEKRQSVAFWCNPISGHATLYWYQQILGQGPKLLIQFQNNGVVDDSQLPKDRFSAERLKGVDSTLKIQPAKLEDSAVYLCASSASGTAGIQYFGAGTRLSVL.

This clonotype was seen ten or more times. This sequence joins TRBV12-3 or TRBV12-4 and TRBJ2-5; D call uncertain. Trimming removed 6 bases from V and 5 bases from J, with 10 bases in between. CDR3 size: 12 residues. CDR3 amino acids: CASSLYGETQYF. The CDR3 DNA reads as TGTGCCAGCAGCCTATATGGGGAGACCCAGTACTTC.

The rearrangement uses TRBV12-3 or TRBV12-4 and TRBJ1-1; D is uncertain. The CDR3 length is 13 residues. Trimming took off 2 bases at V and 4 bases at J, with 8 bases between the two ends. CDR3 in DNA: TGTGCCAGCAGTTTATCCACCCCCACTGAAGCTTTCTTT. Its protein is CASSLSTPTEAFF.

This clonotype appeared a few times. The chain is built from TRBV3-1 and TRBJ2-7, with D maybe TRBD2 (6 bases). The CDR3 runs to 14 residues. Trimming stripped 3 bases from V and 1 base from J, with 10 bases between. The germline CDR1 and CDR2 sequences are LGHDT and YNNKEL (reference sequence). The CDR3 loop reads CASSQETSSYEQYF. CDR3 bases: TGTGCCAGCAGCCAGGAGACTAGTTCCTACGAGCAGTACTTC.